This passage covers 14 T cell receptor beta chains from one sample sequenced in a study of shared clonotypes between healthy human individuals. Libraries were prepared by immunoSEQ multiplex PCR; TCRdb keeps only in-frame clonotypes and omits some of them. This table holds roughly 2 million clones, 90% to 97% found once. Material for sequencing was naive CD4+ T cells sorted from blood. The subset denotes: CD45RA+ positively selected. These receptor sequences come from a man aged 18 to 30 in good health.

As for this clone: The sample carries other DNA sequences with the same CDR3. V and J are TRBV2 and TRBJ1-5, with D unresolved. V was clipped by 3 bases and J by 0 bases, with 6 bases between them. Per germline, CDR1 SNHLY and CDR2 FYNNEI. The CDR3 runs to 14 residues. The CDR3 sequence is CASSDTVSNQPQHF. The CDR3, as DNA: TGTGCCAGCAGTGACACGGTTAGCAATCAGCCCCAGCATTTT.

The rearrangement joins TRBV7-9 to TRBJ1-2; D call uncertain. This CDR3 comprises 13 residues. V was trimmed by 5 bases and J by 4 bases, leaving 11 bases between them. CDR1 and CDR2 from the germline V gene are SEHNR and FQNEAQ (reference sequence). CDR3 residues: CASSLDTPYGYTF. The CDR3 region has the DNA TGTGCCAGCAGCCTTGACACCCCCTATGGCTACACCTTC.

About this clone: The same CDR3 can be traced to other DNA sequences in this sample. V is TRBV28 and J is TRBJ2-5; D is possibly TRBD1 (6 bases). The CDR3 sequence is 11 residues long. Germline values: CDR1 MDHEN, CDR2 SYDVKM. CDR3 sequence: CASRGQETQYF. The CDR3 nucleotides read TGTGCGTCCAGGGGCCAAGAGACCCAGTACTTC.

The chain couples TRBV19 to TRBJ1-1; no reliable D call. The CDR3 length is 16 residues. Germline CDR1 and CDR2: LNHDA and SQIVND (reference sequence). V was cut by 3 bases and J by 0 bases, with 14 bases left in between. The CDR3 sequence: CASSIMFGTMNTEAFF. DNA for the CDR3: TGTGCCAGTAGTATCATGTTTGGAACCATGAACACTGAAGCTTTCTTT.

The rearrangement uses TRBV30 and TRBJ2-7, with 11 bases matching TRBD2. CDR3 length: 19 amino acids. Germline V lookup: CDR1 GTSNPN, CDR2 SVGIG (reference sequence). V gave up 0 bases and J gave up 6 bases; unmatched junction bases: 19. In DNA form, the CDR3 reads TGTGCCTGGAGTGTACACCGGACTAGCGGGCCGAAGGGGAGGGGCGAGCAGTACTTC. Translation gives CAWSVHRTSGPKGRGEQYF.

This CDR3 is CAIREGQGAMYEQYF. CDR3 nucleotides: TGTGCCATCAGAGAAGGACAGGGGGCGATGTACGAGCAGTACTTC. The chain uses TRBV10-3 and TRBJ2-7; TRBD1 matches at 11 bases. CDR3 length: 15 residues. CDR1 is ENHRY, CDR2 SYGVKD, per germline. The junction had 8 bases not matched to a gene; V was cut back by 6 bases and J by 4 bases.

The V call is TRBV14, the J call TRBJ2-7; 11 bases map to TRBD1. The CDR3 has 16 residues. The trim removed 4 bases at V and 3 bases at J, leaving 8 bases unmatched. The germline V gene has CDR1 SGHDN and CDR2 FVKESK. Written as DNA, the CDR3 is TGTGCCAGCAGCCCCACCGGGGACAGGGGGTTCTACGAGCAGTACTTC. Protein sequence: CASSPTGDRGFYEQYF.

The chain carries TRBV5-1 and TRBJ1-4; D gene ambiguous. The CDR3 length is 13 residues. In germline, CDR1 is SGHRS, CDR2 YFSETQ. With 1 base removed from V and 10 bases from J, the gap between germline ends came to 11 bases. CDR3 coding DNA: TGCGCCAGCAGCTTGAGCGGGTATGGAAAACTGTTTTTT. It translates to CASSLSGYGKLFF.

As to this clone: Other DNA sequences in the sample encode the same CDR3. The V gene is TRBV5-1, the J gene TRBJ1-5, with 9 positions matching TRBD1. The J segment lost 6 bases and the V segment lost 4 bases, leaving 5 bases of the junction unmatched. This CDR3 has 14 amino acids. Germline lookup yields CDR1 SGHRS and CDR2 YFSETQ. In DNA form, the CDR3 reads TGCGCCAGCAGCCCCGGACAGGGGTTTCAGCCCCAGCATTTT. Residues: CASSPGQGFQPQHF.

The chain has TRBV5-1 and TRBJ1-2; D call uncertain. Germline lookup yields CDR1 SGHRS and CDR2 YFSETQ. Trimming took 0 bases from V and 8 from J, leaving 8 bases between them. This CDR3 is 12 amino acids long. CDR3 sequence: CASSLGLEGYTF. The DNA of the CDR3 is TGCGCCAGCAGCTTGGGGTTGGAAGGCTACACCTTC.

The chain couples TRBV2 to TRBJ1-3; 8 positions match TRBD1. Germline loops: CDR1 SNHLY, CDR2 FYNNEI. The V and J ends lost 10 bases and 2 bases, in that order; junction bases with no gene match: 4. This CDR3 spans 13 amino acids. CDR3 protein: CATTQGAGNTIYF. Here the CDR3 DNA reads TGTGCCACCACACAGGGGGCTGGAAACACCATATATTTT.

V usage is TRBV5-4 and J usage is TRBJ1-2; D may be TRBD1 (6 bases). This CDR3 comprises 14 residues. Deletions cut 0 bases from V and 6 bases from J, with 12 bases between. CDR1 and CDR2 (germline): SGHNT, YYREEE (reference sequence). CDR3: CASSLVGGQDGYTF. The CDR3 DNA is TGTGCCAGCAGCTTGGTTGGGGGGCAGGATGGCTACACCTTC.

Only one count was recorded for this clone. The chain couples TRBV4-1 to TRBJ2-7, with unresolved D. V lost 1 base to trimming and J lost 3 bases, with 28 bases between them. This CDR3 contains 20 residues. Germline CDR1 reads MGHRA; CDR2 reads YSYEKL. As DNA, the CDR3 is TGCGCCAGCAGCCAAGGCCCCGGTTTGCCGATACAAGAGGTGAGCTACGAGCAGTACTTC. This encodes CASSQGPGLPIQEVSYEQYF.

This sequence joins TRBV7-9 and TRBJ1-2; a possible D gene is TRBD1 (5 bases). Germline lookup yields CDR1 SEHNR and CDR2 FQNEAQ (reference sequence). This CDR3 has 15 residues. Trimming removed 6 bases at V and 4 bases at J, with 18 bases between. The CDR3 here is CASRPDRTLLYGYTF. The CDR3 bases are TGTGCCAGCAGACCCGACAGAACCCTTCTCTATGGCTACACCTTC.